This is a list of T cell receptor beta chains from one sample in a study of shared clonotypes between healthy human individuals. TCRdb's table, derived via immunoSEQ multiplex PCR, lists solely in-frame clones and lacks some. The table lists about 600,000 clones, roughly 95% of them singletons. Specimen: naive CD8+ T cells sorted from blood. Every receptor here comes from a woman in her twenties or thirties in good health. Both conserved end residues are part of each CDR3. The D gene is left open where the match is weak. Clone size, where shown, is once, few, many, or a class for clones that have expanded.

TRBJ2-5,TRBV28,TRBD2,-,TGTGCCAGCAGTCTTGGGACTAGCGGGTTGGGGGAGACCCAGTACTTC,CASSLGTSGLGETQYF
TRBJ1-2,TRBV13,-,-,TGTGCCAGCAGCTTACGAGGGATCGATGGCTACACCTTC,CASSLRGIDGYTF
TRBJ2-1,TRBV27,-,once,TGTGCCAGCACCTCCTTCAATGAGCAGTTCTTC,CASTSFNEQFF
TRBJ2-7,TRBV5-5,-,-,TGTGCCAGCAGCTTTTCTGTCGGGGACTACGAGCAGTACTTC,CASSFSVGDYEQYF
TRBJ2-7,TRBV10-3,-,-,TGTGCCATCAGTGAAAAGGTGTTAGCTTTTCCCTACGAGCAGTACTTC,CAISEKVLAFPYEQYF
TRBJ2-5,TRBV7-3,TRBD1,once,TGTGCCAGCAGCCCGACAGGGAACCAAGAGACCCAGTACTTC,CASSPTGNQETQYF
TRBJ2-7,TRBV29-1,TRBD1,-,TGCAGCGTTGAAGGGACAGGGAGAACCTACGAGCAGTACTTC,CSVEGTGRTYEQYF
TRBJ2-1,TRBV7-9,TRBD2,-,TGTGCCAGCAGGTCTGGGCGGGAGGGGAATGAGCAGTTCTTC,CASRSGREGNEQFF
TRBJ1-5,TRBV9,TRBD1,few,TGTGCCAGCAGCGCCGGACAGGGGAGACAGCCCCAGCATTTT,CASSAGQGRQPQHF
TRBJ2-7,TRBV27,TRBD2,-,TGTGCCAGCAGTTTATCCCGCTTAGCGGGATTGTCCTACGAGCAGTACTTC,CASSLSRLAGLSYEQYF
TRBJ2-3,TRBV7-2,TRBD2,-,TGTGCCAGCAGCTTGCTTAGCGGGAGGGGTACAGATACGCAGTATTTT,CASSLLSGRGTDTQYF
TRBJ2-1,TRBV5-1,-,-,TGCGCCAGCAGCTTGTTGGGTGAGCAGTTCTTC,CASSLLGEQFF
TRBJ1-5,TRBV4-1,-,-,TGCGCCAGCAGCCCCCGACATGGATGGGGTGATCAGCCCCAGCATTTT,CASSPRHGWGDQPQHF
TRBJ1-6,TRBV6-1,TRBD1,-,TGTGCCAGCAGTGAAGTTGGACAGGGGAATTCACCCCTCCACTTT,CASSEVGQGNSPLHF
TRBJ2-1,TRBV6-5,-,-,TGTGCCAGCATCCATCCCCTCGGCAAAGAGCAGTTCTTC,CASIHPLGKEQFF
TRBJ1-1,TRBV27,-,-,TGTGCCAGCAGTTTATCTGGGGCTAGTCCTGACACTGAAGCTTTCTTT,CASSLSGASPDTEAFF
TRBJ1-2,TRBV13,-,-,TGTGCCAGCAGCCCTGGACAGCGACGGGACTATGGCTACACCTTC,CASSPGQRRDYGYTF
TRBJ2-2,TRBV28,-,-,TGTGCCAGCAGCGCAACGACAGGGAACACCGGGGAGCTGTTTTTT,CASSATTGNTGELFF
TRBJ2-7,TRBV6-4,-,-,TGTGCCAGCAGAGCCCATTCTGGCGAGCAGTACTTC,CASRAHSGEQYF
TRBJ2-5,TRBV19,-,-,TGTGCCAGTAAGACGGGCTCCGAGACCCAGTACTTC,CASKTGSETQYF
TRBJ1-1,TRBV27,-,-,TGTGCCAGCAGGCCGGCCGGGAACACTGAAGCTTTCTTT,CASRPAGNTEAFF
TRBJ2-1,TRBV25-1,-,-,TGTGCCAGCAGTGAATATCAGGGGCTGGAGCAGTTCTTC,CASSEYQGLEQFF
TRBJ2-3,TRBV28,-,-,TGTGCCAGCAGTTCCGTTTACGGAGTCACAGATACGCAGTATTTT,CASSSVYGVTDTQYF
TRBJ2-7,TRBV10-1,TRBD1,-,TGCGCCGGCTGCAGGGGGCGTCCGGTTAAAAACGAGCAGTACTTC,CAGCRGRPVKNEQYF
TRBJ2-3,TRBV11-2,-,-,TGTGCCAGCAGCTTACGCTGGGATGGGAGCACAGATACGCAGTATTTT,CASSLRWDGSTDTQYF
TRBJ1-4,TRBV29-1,-,-,TGCAGCGTTGAGGTGGAGGGAGGACGTGATCGGGAAAAACTGTTTTTT,CSVEVEGGRDREKLFF
TRBJ2-1,TRBV5-1,TRBD2,-,TGCGCCAGCAGCTTCCCCCGTAGGGGACTAGCGGGTTTTAATGAGCAGTTCTTC,CASSFPRRGLAGFNEQFF
TRBJ2-7,TRBV28,TRBD1,-,TGTGCCATCGATGGACAGGGGGCGCTTCACGAGCAGTACTTC,CAIDGQGALHEQYF
TRBJ2-1,TRBV11-2,TRBD2,-,TGTGCCAGCAGACTGACTAGCGGCTTTAATGAGCAGTTCTTC,CASRLTSGFNEQFF
TRBJ2-5,TRBV27,TRBD1,-,TGTGCCAGCAGGGACAGGGCCCAAGAGACCCAGTACTTC,CASRDRAQETQYF
TRBJ1-2,TRBV13,-,-,TGTGCCAGCAGCTTAGTCCCCAGGGATTATGGCTACACCTTC,CASSLVPRDYGYTF
TRBJ1-2,TRBV4-1,TRBD1,-,TGCGCCAGCAGCCAACCCCGGGACAGGGACGGCTATGGCTACACCTTC,CASSQPRDRDGYGYTF
TRBJ2-3,TRBV11-1,-,-,TGTGCCAGCAGCCCCAGCACAGATACGCAGTATTTT,CASSPSTDTQYF
TRBJ2-7,TRBV9,-,-,TGTGCCAGCAGCGGCGGCGGCGAGCAGTACTTC,CASSGGGEQYF
TRBJ2-1,TRBV27,TRBD2,-,TGTGCCAGCAGTTTAATAGCCGGGACTAGCGGGAGGTCGAGCTCCTACAATGAGCAGTTCTTC,CASSLIAGTSGRSSSYNEQFF
TRBJ1-1,TRBV15,-,-,TGTGCCACCAGCGGGGAGGGGGGCCGCGGGGACACTGAAGCTTTCTTT,CATSGEGGRGDTEAFF
TRBJ2-3,TRBV19,-,-,TGTGCCAGTAGTATGATGGGGTACCGCACAGATACGCAGTATTTT,CASSMMGYRTDTQYF
TRBJ1-2,TRBV2,-,-,TGTGCCAGCACAAGGGGAGGAGGCTACACCTTC,CASTRGGGYTF
TRBJ1-3,TRBV9,-,-,TGTGCCAGCAGCCCCCGGGGCGCCCGGGGAAACACCATATATTTT,CASSPRGARGNTIYF
TRBJ1-2,TRBV5-8,TRBD1,-,TGTGCCAGCAGCTTGGCGAGCGCGGGACAGGTCTATGGCTACACCTTC,CASSLASAGQVYGYTF
TRBJ2-3,TRBV5-6,-,-,TGTGCCAGCAGCTTTGTTAGCTTTCCTCAGACAGATACGCAGTATTTT,CASSFVSFPQTDTQYF
TRBJ2-1,TRBV6-6,-,-,TGTGCCAGCAGCATTAGCAATGAGCAGTTCTTC,CASSISNEQFF
TRBJ2-7,TRBV14,-,-,TGTGCCAGCAGCCAAGGAATAACCCCCTACGAGCAGTACTTC,CASSQGITPYEQYF
TRBJ2-7,TRBV19,TRBD1,once,TGTGCCAGTAGTGTTGGACAGGGGTCCTACGAGCAGTACTTC,CASSVGQGSYEQYF
TRBJ2-5,TRBV28,-,-,TGTGCCACCACCCCGGCCAAGTACCAAGAGACCCAGTACTTC,CATTPAKYQETQYF
TRBJ2-5,TRBV9,TRBD2,-,TGTGCCAGCAGCGCCACTGGACTAGCGGAAGAGACCCAGTACTTC,CASSATGLAEETQYF
TRBJ1-2,TRBV9,-,-,TGTGCCAGCAGCGTAGGAGTTTGGGCGGTCTATGGCTACACCTTC,CASSVGVWAVYGYTF
TRBJ2-7,TRBV5-1,TRBD1,-,TGCGCCAGCAGCTTGGGGACAGGCCCAGGGTACGAGCAGTACTTC,CASSLGTGPGYEQYF
TRBJ1-4,TRBV15,-,-,TGTGCCACCAGCAGAGATATAGGGATAACTCTTGAAAAACTGTTTTTT,CATSRDIGITLEKLFF